This T cell receptor (beta chain) was sequenced in a study of CD8+CD57+ T cells in acquired aplastic anemia. Study in general: Sorted CD4+ plus CD8+ cells gave DNA averaging approximately 2.9 ug.

An expansion of CD8+CD57+ cells by flow cytometry had been shown in patients chosen for sequencing. A severe acquired aplastic anemia diagnosis applied to all patients. Receipt of therapy had not occurred in any patient by the time of blood sampling. The table lists this clonotype with a few counts. Antigen unknown. This CDR3 has 8 residues. V shed 0 bases and J shed 10 bases, with 1 base lying between them. Germline CDR1 SQVTM, CDR2 ANQGSEA. Overall study findings and caveats: Patients were compared with controls for CD8+ Simpson's diversity, and no significant difference emerged.

According to the study, genomic DNA was the template for TCR beta VDJ and CDR3 profiling. TCRdb processed the reads anew with MiXCR; each CDR3 protein has one entry. The sample has around 430,000 distinct CDR3 sequences; roughly a third are singletons. Specimen: sorted CD4+, CD8+, or CD8+CD57+ T cells (not recorded which) from PBMCs. The chain joins TRBV29-1 to TRBJ2-7, with D hard to call. The TCR sequence derives from a human donor with aplastic anemia. The CDR3 here is CSVEEQYF. Here the CDR3 DNA reads TGCAGCGTTGAAGAACAGTACTTC.